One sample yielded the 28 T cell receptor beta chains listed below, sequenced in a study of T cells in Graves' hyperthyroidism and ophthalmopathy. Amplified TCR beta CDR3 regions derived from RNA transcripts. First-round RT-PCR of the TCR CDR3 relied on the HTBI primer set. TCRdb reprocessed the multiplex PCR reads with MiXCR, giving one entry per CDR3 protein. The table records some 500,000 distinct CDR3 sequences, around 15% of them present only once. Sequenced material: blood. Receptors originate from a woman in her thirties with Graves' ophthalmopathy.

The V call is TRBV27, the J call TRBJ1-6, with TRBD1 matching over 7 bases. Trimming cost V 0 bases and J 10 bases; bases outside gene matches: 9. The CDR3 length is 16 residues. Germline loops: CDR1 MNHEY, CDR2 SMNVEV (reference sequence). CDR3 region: CASSLSSTGKGSPLHF. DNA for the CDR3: TGTGCCAGCAGTTTATCTTCGACAGGGAAAGGATCACCCCTCCACTTT.

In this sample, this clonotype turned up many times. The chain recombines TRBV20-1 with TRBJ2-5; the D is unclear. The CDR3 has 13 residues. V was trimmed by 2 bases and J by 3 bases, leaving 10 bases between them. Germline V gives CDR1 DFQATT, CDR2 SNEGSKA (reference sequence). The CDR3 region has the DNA TGCAGTGCTAGATTCGCAGGCGAAGAGACCCAGTACTTC. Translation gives CSARFAGEETQYF.

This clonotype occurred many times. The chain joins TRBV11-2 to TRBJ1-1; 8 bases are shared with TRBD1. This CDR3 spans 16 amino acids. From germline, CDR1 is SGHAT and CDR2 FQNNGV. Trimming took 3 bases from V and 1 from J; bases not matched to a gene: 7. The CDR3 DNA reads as TGTGCCAGCAGCTTTTCGGCAGGGACAGGGAACACTGAAGCTTTCTTT. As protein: CASSFSAGTGNTEAFF.

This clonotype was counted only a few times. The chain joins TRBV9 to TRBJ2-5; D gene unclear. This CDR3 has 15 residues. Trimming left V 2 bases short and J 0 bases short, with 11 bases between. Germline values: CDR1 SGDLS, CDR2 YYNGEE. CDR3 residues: CASSVVNGYQETQYF. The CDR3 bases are TGTGCCAGCAGCGTCGTGAATGGTTACCAAGAGACCCAGTACTTC.

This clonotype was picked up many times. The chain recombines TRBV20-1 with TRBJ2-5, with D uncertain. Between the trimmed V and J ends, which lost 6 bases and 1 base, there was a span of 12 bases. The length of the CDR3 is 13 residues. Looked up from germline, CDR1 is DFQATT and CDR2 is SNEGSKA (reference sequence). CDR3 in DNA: TGCAGTGCCAAAGGCGACTTCCAAGAGACCCAGTACTTC. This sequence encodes CSAKGDFQETQYF.

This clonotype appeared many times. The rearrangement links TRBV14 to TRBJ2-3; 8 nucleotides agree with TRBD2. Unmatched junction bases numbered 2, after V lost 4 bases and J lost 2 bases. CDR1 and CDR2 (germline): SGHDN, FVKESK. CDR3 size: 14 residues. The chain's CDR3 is CASSRSGNTDTQYF. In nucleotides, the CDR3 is TGTGCCAGCAGCCGTAGCGGGAACACAGATACGCAGTATTTT. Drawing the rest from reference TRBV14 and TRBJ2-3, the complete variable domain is EAGVTQFPSHSVIEKGQTVTLRCDPISGHDNLYWYRRVMGKEIKFLLHFVKESKQDESGMPNNRFLAERTGGTYSTLKVQPAELEDSGVYFCASSRSGNTDTQYFGPGTRLTVL.

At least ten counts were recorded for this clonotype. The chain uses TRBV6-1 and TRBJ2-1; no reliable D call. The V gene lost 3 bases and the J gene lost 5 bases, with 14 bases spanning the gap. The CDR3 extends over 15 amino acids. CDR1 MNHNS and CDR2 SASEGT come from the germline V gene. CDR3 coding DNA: TGTGCCAGCAGTGACTTCTGGGCCGGCAACAATGAGCAGTTCTTC. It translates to CASSDFWAGNNEQFF.

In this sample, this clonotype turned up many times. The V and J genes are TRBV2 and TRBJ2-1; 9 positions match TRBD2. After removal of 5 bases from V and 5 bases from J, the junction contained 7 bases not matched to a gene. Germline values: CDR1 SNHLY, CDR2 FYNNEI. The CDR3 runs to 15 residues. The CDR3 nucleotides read TGTGCCAGCAGTAATATAGCGGGAGTAGACAATGAGCAGTTCTTC. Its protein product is CASSNIAGVDNEQFF.

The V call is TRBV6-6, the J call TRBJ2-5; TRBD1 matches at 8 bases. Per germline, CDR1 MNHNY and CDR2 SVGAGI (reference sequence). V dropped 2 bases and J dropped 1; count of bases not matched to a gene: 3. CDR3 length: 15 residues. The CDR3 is CASSYIQGAQETQYF. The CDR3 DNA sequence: TGTGCCAGCAGTTACATTCAGGGGGCCCAAGAGACCCAGTACTTC.

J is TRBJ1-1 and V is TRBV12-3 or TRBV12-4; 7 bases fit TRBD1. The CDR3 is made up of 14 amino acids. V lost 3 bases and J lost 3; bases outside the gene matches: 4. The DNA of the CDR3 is TGTGCCAGCAGTTTTGCCACAGGGGACACTGAAGCTTTCTTT. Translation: CASSFATGDTEAFF.

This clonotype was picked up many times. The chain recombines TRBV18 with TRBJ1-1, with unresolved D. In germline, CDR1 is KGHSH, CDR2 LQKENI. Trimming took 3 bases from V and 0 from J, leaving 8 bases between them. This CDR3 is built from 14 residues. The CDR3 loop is CASSPRALNTEAFF. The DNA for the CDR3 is TGTGCCAGCTCACCTCGGGCACTGAACACTGAAGCTTTCTTT.

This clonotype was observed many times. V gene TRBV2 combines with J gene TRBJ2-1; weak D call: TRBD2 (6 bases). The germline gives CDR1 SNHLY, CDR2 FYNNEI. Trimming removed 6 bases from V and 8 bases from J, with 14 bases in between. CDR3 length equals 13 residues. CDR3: CASRDGTSDEQFF. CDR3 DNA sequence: TGTGCCAGCAGGGATGGGACTTCCGATGAGCAGTTCTTC.

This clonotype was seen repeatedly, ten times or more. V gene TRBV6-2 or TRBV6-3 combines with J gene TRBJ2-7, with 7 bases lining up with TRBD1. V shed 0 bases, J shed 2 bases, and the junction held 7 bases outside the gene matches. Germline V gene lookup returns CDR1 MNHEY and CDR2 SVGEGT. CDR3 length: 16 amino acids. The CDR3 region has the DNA TGTGCCAGCAGTTACTCGATGCTAACAGGGGCCTACGAGCAGTACTTC. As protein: CASSYSMLTGAYEQYF.

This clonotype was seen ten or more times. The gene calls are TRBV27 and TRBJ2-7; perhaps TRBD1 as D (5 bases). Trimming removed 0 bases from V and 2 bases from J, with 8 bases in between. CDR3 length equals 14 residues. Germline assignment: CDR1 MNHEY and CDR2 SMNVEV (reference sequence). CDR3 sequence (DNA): TGTGCCAGCAGTTTATCGAGACAGACCTACGAGCAGTACTTC. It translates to CASSLSRQTYEQYF.

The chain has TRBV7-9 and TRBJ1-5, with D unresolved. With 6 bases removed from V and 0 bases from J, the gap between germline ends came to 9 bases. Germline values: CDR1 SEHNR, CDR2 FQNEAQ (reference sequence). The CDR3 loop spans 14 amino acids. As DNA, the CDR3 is TGTGCCAGCAGGGGAGAAGATAGCAATCAGCCCCAGCATTTT. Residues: CASRGEDSNQPQHF.

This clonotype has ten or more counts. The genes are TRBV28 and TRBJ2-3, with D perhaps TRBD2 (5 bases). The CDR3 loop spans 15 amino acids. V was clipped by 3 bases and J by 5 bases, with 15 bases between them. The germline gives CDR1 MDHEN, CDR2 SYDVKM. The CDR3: CASSFWTSSRDTQYF. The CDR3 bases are TGTGCCAGCAGTTTCTGGACCTCTAGCCGAGATACGCAGTATTTT.

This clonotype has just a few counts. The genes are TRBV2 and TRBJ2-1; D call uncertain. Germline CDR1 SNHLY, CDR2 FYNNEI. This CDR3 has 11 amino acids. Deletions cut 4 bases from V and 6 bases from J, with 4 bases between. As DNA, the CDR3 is TGTGCCAGCAGTGGGGCCAATGAGCAGTTCTTC. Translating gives CASSGANEQFF.

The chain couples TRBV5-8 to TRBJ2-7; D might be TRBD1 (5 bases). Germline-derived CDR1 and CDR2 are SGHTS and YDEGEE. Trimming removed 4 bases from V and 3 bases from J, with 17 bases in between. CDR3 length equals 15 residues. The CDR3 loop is CASSQVRQGIYEQYF. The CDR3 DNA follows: TGTGCCAGCAGCCAGGTCAGGCAGGGAATCTACGAGCAGTACTTC. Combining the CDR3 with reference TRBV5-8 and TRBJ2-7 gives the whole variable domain EAGVTQSPTHLIKTRGQQATLRCSPISGHTSVYWYQQALGLGLQFLLWYDEGEERNRGNFPPRFSGRQFPNYSSELNVNALELEDSALYLCASSQVRQGIYEQYFGPGTRLTVT.

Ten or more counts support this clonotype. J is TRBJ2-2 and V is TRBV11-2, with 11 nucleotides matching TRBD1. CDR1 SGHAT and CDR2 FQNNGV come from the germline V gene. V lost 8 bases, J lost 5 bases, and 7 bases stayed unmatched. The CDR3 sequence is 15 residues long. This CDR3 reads CASRKGQGATGELFF. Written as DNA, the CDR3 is TGTGCCAGCCGAAAAGGACAGGGGGCAACCGGGGAGCTGTTTTTT.

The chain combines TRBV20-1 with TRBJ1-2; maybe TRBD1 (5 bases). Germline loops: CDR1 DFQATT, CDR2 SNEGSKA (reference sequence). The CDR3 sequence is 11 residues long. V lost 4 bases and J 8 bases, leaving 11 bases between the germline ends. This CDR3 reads CSATGKIGYTF. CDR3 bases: TGCAGTGCTACAGGGAAGATAGGCTACACCTTC.

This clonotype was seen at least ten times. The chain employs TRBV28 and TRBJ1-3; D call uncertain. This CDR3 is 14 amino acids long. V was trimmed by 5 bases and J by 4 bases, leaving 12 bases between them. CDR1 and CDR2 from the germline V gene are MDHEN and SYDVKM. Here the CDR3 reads CASSPPGSGNTIYF. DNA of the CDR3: TGTGCCAGCAGTCCGCCGGGATCCGGAAACACCATATATTTT.

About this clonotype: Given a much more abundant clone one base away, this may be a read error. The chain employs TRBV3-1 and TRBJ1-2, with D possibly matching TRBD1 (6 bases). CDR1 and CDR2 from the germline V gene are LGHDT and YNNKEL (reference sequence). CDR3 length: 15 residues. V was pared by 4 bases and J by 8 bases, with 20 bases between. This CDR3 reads CASSRTGQRAWGYTF. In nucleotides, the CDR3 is TGTGCCAGCAGCCGCACTGGACAGAGGGCATGGGGCTACACCTTC. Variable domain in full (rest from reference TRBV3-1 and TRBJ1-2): DTAVSQTPKYLVTQMGNDKSIKCEQNLGHDTMYWYKQDSKKFLKIMFSYNNKELIINETVPNRFSPKSPDKAHLNLHINSLELGDSAVYFCASSRTGQRAWGYTFGSGTRLTVV.

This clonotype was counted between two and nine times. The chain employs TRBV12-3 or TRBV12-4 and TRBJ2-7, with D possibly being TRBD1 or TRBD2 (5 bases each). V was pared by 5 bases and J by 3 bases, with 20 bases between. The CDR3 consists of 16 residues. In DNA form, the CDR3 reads TGTGCCAGCAGTCCGGGGACGGGACGGGTCCTCTACGAGCAGTACTTC. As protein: CASSPGTGRVLYEQYF.

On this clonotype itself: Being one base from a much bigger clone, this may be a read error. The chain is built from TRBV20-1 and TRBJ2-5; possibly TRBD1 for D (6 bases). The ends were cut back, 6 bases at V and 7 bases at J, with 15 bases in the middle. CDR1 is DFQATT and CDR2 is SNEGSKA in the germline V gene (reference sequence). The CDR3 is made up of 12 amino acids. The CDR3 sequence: CSADSLGGTQYF. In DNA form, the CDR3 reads TGCAGTGCGGACAGTCTTGGGGGGACCCAGTACTTC.

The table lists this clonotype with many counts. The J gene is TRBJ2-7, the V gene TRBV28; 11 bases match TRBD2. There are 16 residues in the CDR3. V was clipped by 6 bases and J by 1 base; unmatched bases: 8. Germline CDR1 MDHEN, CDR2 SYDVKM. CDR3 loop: CASSGIRTSGSYEQYF. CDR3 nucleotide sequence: TGTGCCAGCAGCGGAATACGGACTAGCGGGTCCTACGAGCAGTACTTC. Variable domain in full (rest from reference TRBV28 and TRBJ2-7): DVKVTQSSRYLVKRTGEKVFLECVQDMDHENMFWYRQDPGLGLRLIYFSYDVKMKEKGDIPEGYSVSREKKERFSLILESASTNQTSMYLCASSGIRTSGSYEQYFGPGTRLTVT.

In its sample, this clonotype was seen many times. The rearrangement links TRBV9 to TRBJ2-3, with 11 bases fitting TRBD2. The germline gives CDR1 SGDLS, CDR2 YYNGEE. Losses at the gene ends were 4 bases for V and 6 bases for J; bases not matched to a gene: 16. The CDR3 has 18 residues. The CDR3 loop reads CASSLEGHSGRADDTQYF. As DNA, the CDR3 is TGTGCCAGCAGCCTTGAGGGGCATAGCGGGAGGGCCGACGATACGCAGTATTTT.

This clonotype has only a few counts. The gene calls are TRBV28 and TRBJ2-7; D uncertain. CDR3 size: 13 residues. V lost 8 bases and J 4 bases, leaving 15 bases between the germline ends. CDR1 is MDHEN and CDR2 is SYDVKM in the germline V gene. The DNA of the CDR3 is TGTGCCAGCGGTGATCAGAACCCTTACGAGCAGTACTTC. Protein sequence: CASGDQNPYEQYF. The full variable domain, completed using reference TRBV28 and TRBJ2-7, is DVKVTQSSRYLVKRTGEKVFLECVQDMDHENMFWYRQDPGLGLRLIYFSYDVKMKEKGDIPEGYSVSREKKERFSLILESASTNQTSMYLCASGDQNPYEQYFGPGTRLTVT.

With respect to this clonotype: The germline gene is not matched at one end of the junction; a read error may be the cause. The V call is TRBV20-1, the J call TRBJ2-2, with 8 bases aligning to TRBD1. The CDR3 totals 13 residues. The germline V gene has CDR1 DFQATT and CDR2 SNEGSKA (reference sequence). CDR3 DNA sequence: TGCAGTGCCCAGGGGGCGAACGCCGGGGAGCTGGTTTTT. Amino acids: CSAQGANAGELVF.